These 20 T cell receptor beta chains came from one sample sequenced in a study of T cell changes during pregnancy in multiple sclerosis. Clones were sequenced by immunoSEQ multiplex PCR, and TCRdb holds only the in-frame ones, with some missing. Of about 74,000 clones in the sample, approximately 91% are singletons; the top ten hold about 3%. Material: peripheral blood, obtained before pregnancy. The receptors were sampled from a female donor with multiple sclerosis, enrolled in a pregnancy study.

The chain links TRBV5-4 to TRBJ1-1; D not certain. The length of the CDR3 is 18 residues. V dropped 0 bases and J dropped 0 bases, with 18 bases sitting between them. Germline-derived CDR1 and CDR2 are SGHNT and YYREEE (reference sequence). Written as DNA, the CDR3 is TGTGCCAGCAGCTTGGATCAGAAAATCCCCATGATGAACACTGAAGCTTTCTTT. Translation: CASSLDQKIPMMNTEAFF.

The chain couples TRBV5-4 to TRBJ2-7; 9 bases map to TRBD1. Germline values: CDR1 SGHNT, CDR2 YYREEE (reference sequence). The CDR3 is 18 amino acids. The J segment lost 4 bases and the V segment lost 3 bases, leaving 17 bases of the junction unmatched. CDR3 coding DNA: TGTGCCAGCAGCTCATATATGACCGGGACAGGGCCTCGATACGAGCAGTACTTC. This encodes CASSSYMTGTGPRYEQYF.

The chain employs TRBV30 and TRBJ1-5; 8 positions agree with TRBD1. Germline V gene sequence: CDR1 GTSNPN, CDR2 SVGIG (reference sequence). V was pared by 5 bases and J by 6 bases, with 6 bases of the junction left unmatched. The CDR3 sequence is 13 residues long. The CDR3 DNA reads as TGTGCCTGGTCATCCGACAGGGGTCAGCCCCAGCATTTT. This sequence encodes CAWSSDRGQPQHF.

The chain has TRBV7-2 and TRBJ2-2; D is uncertain. V lost 2 bases to trimming and J lost 7 bases, with 8 bases between them. Germline loops: CDR1 SGHTA, CDR2 FQGNSA. This CDR3 is 13 amino acids long. The CDR3 sequence: CASSLLNGGELFF. The CDR3 DNA is TGTGCCAGCAGCTTATTAAACGGCGGGGAGCTGTTTTTT.

The chain is built from TRBV5-6 and TRBJ2-3, with D unclear. Germline V gives CDR1 SGHDT, CDR2 YYEEEE. The CDR3 consists of 13 residues. V lost 4 bases to trimming and J lost 2 bases, with 8 bases between them. CDR3 loop: CASSHLNTDTQYF. The CDR3 region has the DNA TGTGCCAGCAGCCATCTAAACACAGATACGCAGTATTTT.

This chain's CDR3 is CSVGQITYEQYF. The CDR3 DNA is TGCAGCGTTGGACAGATTACCTACGAGCAGTACTTC. This chain joins TRBV29-1 and TRBJ2-7; TRBD1 is a possible D gene (5 bases). CDR3 length equals 12 residues. The V end lost 4 bases, the J end lost 2 bases, and 9 bases lay between the germline ends. Germline V gene lookup returns CDR1 SQVTM and CDR2 ANQGSEA.

The CDR3 DNA reads as TGTGCCAGCAGCGTGGCGGCGGGGGGGCCGTTTAACACCGGGGAGCTGTTTTTT. Translated, it gives CASSVAAGGPFNTGELFF. V gene TRBV9 combines with J gene TRBJ2-2, with 9 bases fitting TRBD2. V lost 2 bases to trimming and J lost 2 bases; unmatched junction nucleotides: 10. Germline V gene sequence: CDR1 SGDLS, CDR2 YYNGEE. CDR3 length: 18 amino acids.

The J gene is TRBJ1-1, the V gene TRBV7-2; maybe TRBD1 (5 bases). Per germline, CDR1 SGHTA and CDR2 FQGNSA. V lost 4 bases and J lost 4, with 19 bases in between. This CDR3 comprises 16 residues. The CDR3 DNA is TGTGCCAGCAGCTGGATGGGGGGTAGGGTTCCCACTGAAGCTTTCTTT. Encoded protein: CASSWMGGRVPTEAFF.

The J gene is TRBJ1-1, the V gene TRBV5-1; D unclear. Trimming removed 0 bases from V and 7 bases from J, with 7 bases in between. The CDR3 spans 12 residues. Looked up from germline, CDR1 is SGHRS and CDR2 is YFSETQ. The CDR3 DNA follows: TGCGCCAGCAGCTTGGGACTAAGTGAAGCTTTCTTT. This gives the protein CASSLGLSEAFF.

As DNA, the CDR3 is TGTGCCAGCATGCACCGGGGAGGGACCGGGGAGCTGTTTTTT. This sequence encodes CASMHRGGTGELFF. The rearrangement links TRBV6-5 to TRBJ2-2; the match to TRBD2 covers 7 bases. The length of the CDR3 is 14 residues. Germline CDR1 MNHEY, CDR2 SVGAGI. V was clipped by 7 bases and J by 5 bases; unmatched bases: 7.

The chain joins TRBV5-1 to TRBJ1-2, with D perhaps TRBD1 (5 bases). CDR3 length: 14 residues. With 0 bases removed from V and 2 bases from J, the gap between germline ends came to 8 bases. CDR1 SGHRS and CDR2 YFSETQ come from the germline V gene. The chain's CDR3 is CASSLAAGNYGYTF. The CDR3, as DNA: TGCGCCAGCAGCTTGGCAGCAGGGAACTATGGCTACACCTTC.

V and J are TRBV5-1 and TRBJ1-2; 9 bases map to TRBD1. Trimming took 2 bases from V and 8 from J; bases not matched to a gene: 7. Per germline, CDR1 SGHRS and CDR2 YFSETQ. CDR3 length: 14 amino acids. The CDR3 protein is CASSFGQGIGGYTF. The CDR3 region has the DNA TGCGCCAGCAGCTTTGGACAGGGGATTGGAGGCTACACCTTC.

The CDR3 DNA follows: TGTGCCACCCGAGGACTAGCGGGAGACGGGGAGCTGTTTTTT. Protein product: CATRGLAGDGELFF. This rearrangement joins TRBV6-4 to TRBJ2-2, with 13 bases fitting TRBD2. V was pared by 10 bases and J by 7 bases, with 6 bases of the junction left unmatched. The germline V gene has CDR1 MRHNA and CDR2 SNTAGT. The CDR3 covers 14 residues.

This chain uses TRBV2 with TRBJ1-5; a weak D match, TRBD1 (6 bases). The CDR3 is made up of 16 amino acids. CDR1 and CDR2 from the germline V gene are SNHLY and FYNNEI. Deletions cut 5 bases from V and 0 bases from J, with 14 bases between. CDR3 in amino acids: CASSTGTLYSNQPQHF. The CDR3 bases are TGTGCCAGCAGTACCGGGACACTTTATAGCAATCAGCCCCAGCATTTT.

This clone was detected once. The rearrangement links TRBV5-4 to TRBJ1-1, with D maybe TRBD1 (5 bases). The germline V gene has CDR1 SGHNT and CDR2 YYREEE (reference sequence). The CDR3 spans 15 residues. V was pared by 2 bases and J by 0 bases, with 11 bases between. The CDR3 sequence is CASSFGGSMNTEAFF. DNA for the CDR3: TGTGCCAGCAGCTTCGGGGGATCCATGAACACTGAAGCTTTCTTT. The full variable domain, with the rest looked up from reference TRBV5-4 and TRBJ1-1, is ETGVTQSPTHLIKTRGQQVTLRCSSQSGHNTVSWYQQALGQGPQFIFQYYREEENGRGNFPPRFSGLQFPNYSSELNVNALELDDSALYLCASSFGGSMNTEAFFGQGTRLTVV.

V and J are TRBV5-1 and TRBJ2-1, with a possible D match to TRBD2 (5 bases). This CDR3 spans 18 amino acids. The V gene's germline CDR1 is SGHRS and CDR2 YFSETQ. With 0 bases removed from V and 0 bases from J, the gap between germline ends came to 16 bases. CDR3 DNA sequence: TGCGCCAGCAGCTTGGTTTGGTCAGCGGCGAGCTCCTACAATGAGCAGTTCTTC. Its protein is CASSLVWSAASSYNEQFF.

The rearrangement links TRBV5-6 to TRBJ1-4; D unresolved. Germline values: CDR1 SGHDT, CDR2 YYEEEE. Trimming stripped 6 bases from V and 5 bases from J, with 11 bases between. The CDR3 is made up of 13 amino acids. Here the CDR3 DNA reads TGTGCCAGCACCGAACAGCAAAATGAAAAACTGTTTTTT. As protein: CASTEQQNEKLFF. The variable domain in full, with the rest retrieved from reference TRBV5-6 and TRBJ1-4, is DAGVTQSPTHLIKTRGQQVTLRCSPKSGHDTVSWYQQALGQGPQFIFQYYEEEERQRGNFPDRFSGHQFPNYSSELNVNALLLGDSALYLCASTEQQNEKLFFGSGTQLSVL.

V usage is TRBV10-1 and J usage is TRBJ2-2, with 8 bases fitting TRBD1. The CDR3 length is 14 residues. From germline, CDR1 is WNHNN and CDR2 SYGVQD (reference sequence). V shed 2 bases, J shed 5 bases, and the junction held 1 base outside the gene matches. CDR3 region: CASSETGGTGELFF. The DNA for the CDR3 is TGCGCCAGCAGTGAGACAGGGGGGACCGGGGAGCTGTTTTTT.

J is TRBJ2-3 and V is TRBV6-1; tentative D call: TRBD2 (5 bases). Trimming took off 2 bases at V and 0 bases at J, with 12 bases between the two ends. The CDR3 totals 16 residues. Looked up from germline, CDR1 is MNHNS and CDR2 is SASEGT. This chain's CDR3 is CASSESPWRSTDTQYF. DNA of the CDR3: TGTGCCAGCAGTGAAAGTCCGTGGAGGAGCACAGATACGCAGTATTTT.

V is TRBV6-6 and J is TRBJ2-3, with TRBD2 identical over 7 bases. J was trimmed by 6 bases and V by 6 bases; bases with no gene match: 12. The CDR3 is made up of 15 amino acids. CDR1 is MNHNY and CDR2 is SVGAGI in the germline V gene (reference sequence). CDR3 bases: TGTGCCAGCAGCGGACTAGTTAGGGCTTCGGATACGCAGTATTTT. This translates into CASSGLVRASDTQYF.